The rows below give T cell receptor beta chains drawn from one sample of a study of T cell repertoires in cytomegalovirus infection. TCRdb re-derived calls from the reads in MiXCR, one entry per CDR3 protein. The sample carries approximately 500,000 distinct CDR3 sequences, approximately 16% recorded once. The material sequenced was CD8+ T cells from PBMCs. Receptors originate from a human donor in good health (CMV status not recorded). Some clones in this sample may be carry-over from other donors' samples. Each CDR3 is given with its conserved first and last residue. A D gene is named only where the DNA matches it firmly. Size values are once, few and many counts, or a class for expanded clones, and some rows have none.

j_call d_call v_call clone_size cdr3_aa cdr3_nt
TRBJ2-7 TRBD2 TRBV7-2 many CASSLVASGRVYEQYF TGTGCCAGCAGCTTAGTGGCTAGCGGGAGGGTCTACGAGCAGTACTTC
TRBJ2-7 - TRBV7-9 many CASSPGRSGSYEQYF TGTGCCAGCAGCCCGGGGCGAAGCGGGTCCTACGAGCAGTACTTC
TRBJ1-3 TRBD1 TRBV6-1 many CASSETGLGNTIYF TGTGCCAGCAGTGAGACAGGGCTCGGAAACACCATATATTTT
TRBJ1-2 - TRBV7-9 once CASRPGVYGYTF TGTGCCAGCAGACCAGGGGTCTATGGCTACACCTTC
TRBJ1-6 - TRBV9 - CASSAADRRSPLHF TGTGCCAGCAGCGCTGCCGACAGGAGGTCACCCCTCCACTTT
TRBJ1-1 - TRBV14 - CASSQDLLRWHEAFF TGTGCCAGCAGCCAAGATCTCTTACGGTGGCATGAAGCTTTCTTT
TRBJ1-5 TRBD1 TRBV18 few CASSPSDREGNQPQHF TGTGCCAGCTCACCTTCGGACAGGGAGGGCAATCAGCCCCAGCATTTT
TRBJ2-2 - TRBV12-5 many CASGFDPREDTGELFF TGTGCTAGTGGTTTCGACCCCAGGGAAGACACCGGGGAGCTGTTTTTT
TRBJ2-7 TRBD1 TRBV5-8 many CASSSGTGATYEQYF TGTGCCAGCAGCTCCGGGACAGGAGCCACCTACGAGCAGTACTTC
TRBJ2-1 - TRBV7-9 many CASSSTDSGQRGQFF TGTGCCAGCAGCTCGACAGACAGTGGGCAGCGAGGGCAGTTCTTC
TRBJ2-7 - TRBV10-3 many CAISEFRSGASYEQYF TGTGCCATCAGTGAGTTCCGTTCTGGGGCTTCCTACGAGCAGTACTTC
TRBJ1-4 TRBD1 TRBV7-9 few CASSGSGQGNEKLFF TGTGCCAGCAGCGGATCCGGACAGGGGAATGAAAAACTGTTTTTT
TRBJ2-1 TRBD2 TRBV7-9 many CASSLSGNSYNEQFF TGTGCCAGCAGTCTAAGCGGGAACTCCTACAATGAGCAGTTCTTC
TRBJ2-5 - TRBV15 many CATSTGGEETQYF TGTGCCACCAGCACCGGGGGCGAGGAGACCCAGTACTTC
TRBJ1-2 TRBD1 TRBV18 - CASSPPDRGNYGYTF TGTGCCAGCTCACCACCGGACAGGGGAAACTATGGCTACACCTTC
TRBJ2-2 - TRBV7-3 many CASSLGLDGAGDTGELFF TGTGCCAGCAGCTTAGGGTTGGACGGGGCCGGGGACACCGGGGAGCTGTTTTTT
TRBJ2-4 - TRBV11-1 - CASSPTGALAKNIQYF TGTGCCAGCAGCCCTACAGGAGCACTAGCCAAAAACATTCAGTACTTC
TRBJ1-2 - TRBV6-2/TRBV6-3 few CASSNTGRELHGYTF TGTGCCAGCAGTAATACGGGGCGGGAGCTCCATGGCTACACCTTC
TRBJ2-1 TRBD2 TRBV6-5 - CASSYQSPLAVSYNEQFF TGTGCCAGCAGTTACCAATCCCCACTAGCGGTCTCCTACAATGAGCAGTTCTTC
TRBJ1-1 TRBD1 TRBV11-2 many CASSQDRLFTEAFF TGTGCCAGCAGCCAGGACAGGTTGTTCACTGAAGCTTTCTTT
TRBJ2-7 - TRBV11-1 - CASSLKESYEQYF TGTGCCAGCAGCTTAAAGGAGTCCTACGAGCAGTACTTC
TRBJ2-4 - TRBV11-2 many CASSLSSRRGLNIQYF TGTGCCAGCAGCTTATCGAGTCGGCGGGGCTTGAACATTCAGTACTTC
TRBJ1-5 - TRBV20-1 few CSARAGEGSNQPQHF TGCAGTGCTAGAGCAGGGGAGGGGAGCAATCAGCCCCAGCATTTT
TRBJ2-3 - TRBV24-1 few CATSGVGVTSTDTQYF TGTGCCACCAGTGGGGTGGGGGTGACGAGCACAGATACGCAGTATTTT
TRBJ1-5 - TRBV6-5 few CASSYVKGSNQPQHF TGTGCCAGCAGTTACGTGAAGGGCAGCAATCAGCCCCAGCATTTT
TRBJ1-1 TRBD1 TRBV7-9 few CASSTTGITEAFF TGTGCCAGCAGCACGACAGGGATAACTGAAGCTTTCTTT
TRBJ1-5 TRBD1 TRBV12-3/TRBV12-4 many CASSKSRDSNQPQHF TGTGCCAGCAGTAAGAGCCGGGACAGTAATCAGCCCCAGCATTTT
TRBJ2-3 TRBD2 TRBV7-6 many CASSLGEGDTQYF TGTGCCAGCAGCTTAGGGGAGGGGGATACGCAGTATTTT
TRBJ2-7 - TRBV28 few CASSLSKPRTLGYEQYF TGTGCCAGCAGTCTCTCAAAGCCCCGGACCTTGGGGTACGAGCAGTACTTC
TRBJ2-1 - TRBV6-5 many CASSFQAVGINEQFF TGTGCCAGCAGTTTCCAAGCGGTCGGGATTAATGAGCAGTTCTTC
TRBJ1-5 - TRBV6-1 - CASSLGQGPYSNQPQHF TGTGCCAGCAGTTTAGGGCAGGGGCCCTATAGCAATCAGCCCCAGCATTTT